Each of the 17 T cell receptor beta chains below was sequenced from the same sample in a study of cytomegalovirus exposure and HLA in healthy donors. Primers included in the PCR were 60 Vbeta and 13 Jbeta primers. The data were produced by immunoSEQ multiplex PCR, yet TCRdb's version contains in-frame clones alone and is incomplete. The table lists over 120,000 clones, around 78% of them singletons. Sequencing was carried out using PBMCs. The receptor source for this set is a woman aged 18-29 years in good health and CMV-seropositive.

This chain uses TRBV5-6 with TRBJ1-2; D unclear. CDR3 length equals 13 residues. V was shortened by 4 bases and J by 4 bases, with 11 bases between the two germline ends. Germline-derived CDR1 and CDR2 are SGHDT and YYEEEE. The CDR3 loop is CASSPSPGYGYTF. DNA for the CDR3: TGTGCCAGCAGCCCGTCACCCGGCTATGGCTACACCTTC.

The CDR3: CASSSKRDTEAFF. The CDR3, as DNA: TGTGCCAGCTCATCAAAACGGGACACTGAAGCTTTCTTT. This chain uses TRBV18 with TRBJ1-1; D call uncertain. From germline, CDR1 is KGHSH and CDR2 LQKENI. V gave up 5 bases and J gave up 3 bases, with 10 bases separating them. The CDR3 extends over 13 amino acids.

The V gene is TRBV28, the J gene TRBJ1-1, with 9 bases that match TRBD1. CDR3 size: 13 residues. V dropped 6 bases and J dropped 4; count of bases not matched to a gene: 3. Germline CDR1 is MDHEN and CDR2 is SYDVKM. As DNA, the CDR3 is TGTGCCAGCAGGGACAGGGGTAGCACTGAAGCTTTCTTT. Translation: CASRDRGSTEAFF.

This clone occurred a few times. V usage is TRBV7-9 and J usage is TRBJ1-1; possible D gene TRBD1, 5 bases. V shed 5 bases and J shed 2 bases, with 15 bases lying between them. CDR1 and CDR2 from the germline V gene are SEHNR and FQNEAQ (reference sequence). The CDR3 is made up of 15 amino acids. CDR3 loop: CASSQDWTPNTEAFF. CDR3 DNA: TGTGCCAGCAGCCAAGACTGGACACCAAACACTGAAGCTTTCTTT.

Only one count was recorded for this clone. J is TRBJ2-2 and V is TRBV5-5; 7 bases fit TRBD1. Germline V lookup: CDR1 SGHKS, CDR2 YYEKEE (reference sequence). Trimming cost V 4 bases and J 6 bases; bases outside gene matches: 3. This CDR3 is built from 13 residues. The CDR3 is CASSRDRAGELFF. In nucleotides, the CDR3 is TGTGCCAGCAGCAGAGACAGGGCCGGGGAGCTGTTTTTT.

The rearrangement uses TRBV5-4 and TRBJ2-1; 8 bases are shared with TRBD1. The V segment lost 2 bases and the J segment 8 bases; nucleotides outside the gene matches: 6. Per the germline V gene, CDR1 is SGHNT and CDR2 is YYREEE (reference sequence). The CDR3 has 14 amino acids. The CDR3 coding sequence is TGTGCCAGCAGCTTAAGGACAGGGAGGCATGAGCAGTTCTTC. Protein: CASSLRTGRHEQFF.

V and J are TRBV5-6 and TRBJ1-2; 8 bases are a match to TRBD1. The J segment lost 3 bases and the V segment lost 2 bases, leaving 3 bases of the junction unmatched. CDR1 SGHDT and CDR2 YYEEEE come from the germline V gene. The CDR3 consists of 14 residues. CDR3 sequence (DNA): TGTGCCAGCAGCTTAGGACAGGGCGACTATGGCTACACCTTC. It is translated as CASSLGQGDYGYTF.

In DNA, the CDR3 is TGTGCCAGCACGAACGGAGGGACCCAGTACTTC. Its translation is CASTNGGTQYF. This chain connects TRBV6-1 to TRBJ2-5; perhaps TRBD2 as D (5 bases). The V end was cut by 7 bases, the J end by 7 bases, with 10 bases between. The CDR3 extends over 11 amino acids. The germline V gene has CDR1 MNHNS and CDR2 SASEGT.

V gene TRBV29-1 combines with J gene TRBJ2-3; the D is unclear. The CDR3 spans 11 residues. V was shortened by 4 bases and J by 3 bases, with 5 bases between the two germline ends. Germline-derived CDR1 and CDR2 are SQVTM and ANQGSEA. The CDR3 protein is CSVARTDTQYF. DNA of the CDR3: TGCAGCGTTGCCAGGACAGATACGCAGTATTTT.

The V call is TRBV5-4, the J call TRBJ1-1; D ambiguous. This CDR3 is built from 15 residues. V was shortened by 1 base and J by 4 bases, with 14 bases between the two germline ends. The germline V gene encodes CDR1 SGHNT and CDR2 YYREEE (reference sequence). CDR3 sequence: CASSLLAQTITEAFF. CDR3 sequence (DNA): TGTGCCAGCAGCTTGCTTGCACAGACGATCACTGAAGCTTTCTTT.

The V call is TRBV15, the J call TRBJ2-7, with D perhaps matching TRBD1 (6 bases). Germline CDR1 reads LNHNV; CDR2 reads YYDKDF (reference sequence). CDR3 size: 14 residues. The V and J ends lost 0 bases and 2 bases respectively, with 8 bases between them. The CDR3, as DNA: TGTGCCACCAGCAGAGACAGGGGACCCTACGAGCAGTACTTC. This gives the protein CATSRDRGPYEQYF.

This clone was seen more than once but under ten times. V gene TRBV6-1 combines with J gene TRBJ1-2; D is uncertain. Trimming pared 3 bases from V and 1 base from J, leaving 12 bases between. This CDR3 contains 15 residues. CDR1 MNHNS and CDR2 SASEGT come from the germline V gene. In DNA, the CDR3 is TGTGCCAGCAGTGAGTCCGGTCTTCGTAACTATGGCTACACCTTC. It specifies CASSESGLRNYGYTF.

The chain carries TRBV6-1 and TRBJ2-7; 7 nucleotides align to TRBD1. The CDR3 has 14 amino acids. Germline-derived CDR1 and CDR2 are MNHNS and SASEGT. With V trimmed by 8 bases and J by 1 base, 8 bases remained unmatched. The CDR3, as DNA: TGTGCCAGCGTCCGGGACAGTTCTTCCTACGAGCAGTACTTC. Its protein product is CASVRDSSSYEQYF.

CDR3 residues: CASSLAGSQETQYF. Here the CDR3 DNA reads TGCGCCAGCAGCTTGGCCGGGAGCCAAGAGACCCAGTACTTC. V is TRBV5-1 and J is TRBJ2-5; D is perhaps TRBD2 (6 bases). Germline V gives CDR1 SGHRS, CDR2 YFSETQ. The CDR3 covers 14 residues. V gave up 0 bases and J gave up 1 base, with 7 bases separating them.

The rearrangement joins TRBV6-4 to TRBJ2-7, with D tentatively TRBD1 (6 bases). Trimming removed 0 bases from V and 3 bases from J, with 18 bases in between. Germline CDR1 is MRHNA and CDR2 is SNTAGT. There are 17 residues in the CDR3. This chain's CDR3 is CASSDSRTAFPNYEQYF. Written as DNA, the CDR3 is TGTGCCAGCAGTGACTCGAGGACAGCCTTCCCAAACTACGAGCAGTACTTC.

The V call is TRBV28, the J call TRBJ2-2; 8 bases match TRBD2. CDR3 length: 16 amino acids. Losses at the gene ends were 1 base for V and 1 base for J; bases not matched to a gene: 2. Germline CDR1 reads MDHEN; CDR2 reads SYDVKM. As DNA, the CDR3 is TGTGCCAGCAGTTTATTCGCGGGGGGGAACACCGGGGAGCTGTTTTTT. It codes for CASSLFAGGNTGELFF.

The CDR3 DNA reads as TGTGCCAGCAGCGGTGACAGGGGAAGCACTGAAGCTTTCTTT. It specifies CASSGDRGSTEAFF. This chain links TRBV7-9 with TRBJ1-1, with 8 bases aligning to TRBD1. Looked up from germline, CDR1 is SEHNR and CDR2 is FQNEAQ (reference sequence). The ends lost 5 bases at V and 4 bases at J; junction bases unmatched: 6. The CDR3 spans 14 residues.